This T cell receptor beta chain appears in the sequencing data of a study of cytomegalovirus exposure and HLA in healthy donors. General study points: For cytomegalovirus status, the classifier reportedly gave diagnoses with high specificity and sensitivity. A later analysis reportedly found fewer N-insertions in an Asian-associated ancestry cluster than the approximately 670-donor mean. 87-base-pair reads could not separate some V segments, including TRBV6-2 and TRBV6-3.

The CDR3 extends over 16 amino acids. The germline CDR1 and CDR2 sequences are SGHRS and YFSETQ. Remarks on this clone: Its target is unknown. Mismatch with germline at one junction end may stem from a read error.

It was with 60 Vbeta and 13 Jbeta primers that the PCR ran. The protocol was immunoSEQ multiplex PCR, while the TCRdb copy is restricted to in-frame clones and leaves out a portion. The data show fewer than 200,000 clones, with 80% seen just once and 1.3% held by the top ten. Sequencing used PBMCs. This clonotype originated in a man aged 30 to 39 in good health and CMV-seronegative. This rearrangement joins TRBV5-1 to TRBJ2-2, with 7 nucleotides matching TRBD2. In DNA, the CDR3 is TGCGCCAGCAGCGAGGAGCCGGGAGGTAGGACCGGGGGGCTGTTTTTT. Its protein product is CASSEEPGGRTGGLFF.